The clone carrying this TCR beta chain was counted many times. What it binds is unknown. This sample is part of a study of early T cells in non-severe SARS-CoV-2 infection. As for the study in general: The sequenced material was bulk RNA from unsorted whole blood, and its chains were unpaired.

The CDR3 contains 13 residues. From germline, CDR1 is SGHKS and CDR2 YYEKEE (reference sequence). The V gene lost 7 bases and the J gene lost 2 bases, with 12 bases spanning the gap. Study conclusions and caveats: Matching results from VDJdb favored anti-spike CD8 responses, leaving private and CD4 specificities undetected.

Unique molecular identifiers were attached to individual cDNA molecules. From the 5' RACE reads, TCRdb called clonotypes with MiXCR, one entry per CDR3 protein. The sample contains around 98,000 distinct CDR3 sequences, 9.5% to 12% of which appear only once. Sequences were obtained from whole blood. The chain has TRBV5-5 and TRBJ2-5; weak D call: TRBD1 (6 bases). This clonotype was obtained from an adult who was a healthcare worker with PCR-confirmed SARS-CoV-2 infection or an uninfected control (not recorded which). In nucleotides, the CDR3 is TGTGCCAGCTGTCCTACAGGGCAAGAGACCCAGTACTTC. This codes for CASCPTGQETQYF.